The clone carrying this T cell receptor beta chain was seen more than once but under ten times. This sample was taken from a study of T cells after yellow fever vaccination. CDR3 length: 13 amino acids. V was cut by 3 bases and J by 9 bases, with 12 bases left in between. TCRdb recomputed calls from the 5' RACE reads with MiXCR, one row per CDR3 protein. The table lists around 610,000 distinct CDR3 sequences, roughly 14% of them singletons. This TCR came from a man aged 25 to 40 who received the YFV17D yellow fever vaccine. This specimen consisted of PBMCs, obtained on the day of the yellow fever booster vaccination. The chain joins TRBV12-3 or TRBV12-4 to TRBJ2-1; D not certain. The CDR3 loop is CASSFQNGFEQFF. The CDR3, as DNA: TGTGCCAGCAGTTTTCAGAACGGGTTTGAGCAGTTCTTC.